The clone carrying this TCR beta chain was recorded a few times. Its specificity is not known. Attachment of unique molecular identifiers to individual cDNA molecules was performed in the library. TCRdb reprocessed the RACE reads with MiXCR, giving one entry per CDR3 protein. Of roughly 100,000 distinct CDR3 sequences in the sample, more than 10% are singletons; the top ten hold 1.5% to 2%. Time point given: pre-sensitization, week 0. The treatment denotes: therapeutic diphenylcyclopropenone sensitization with weekly scalp DPC. This sample stems from a study of human T cells and chemical hapten exposure. Looking at the study overall: Patch tests containing 0.01% DPC, applied to the upper back, were read at 6 days.

Study-level points and caveats: Expanded TCRs showed more large CDR3 clusters than pre-sensitization or healthy control sets.

V was clipped by 6 bases and J by 5 bases; unmatched bases: 9. The germline V gene encodes CDR1 LNHDA and CDR2 SQIVND (reference sequence). The CDR3 has 15 amino acids. The chain links TRBV19 to TRBJ1-5; 8 bases line up with TRBD1. This TCR came from a woman aged 50 to 65 with alopecia areata. Some clones in this sample may be carry-over from other donors' samples. The input for sequencing was whole blood, taken in connection with sensitization to the hapten diphenylcyclopropenone (DPC). CDR3: CASSPGQGGDQPQHF. CDR3 nucleotides: TGTGCCAGTAGCCCCGGACAGGGAGGCGATCAGCCCCAGCATTTT.